This T cell receptor (beta chain) came from a study of T cells in women clearing cervical HPV infection. Study conclusions and caveats: CIN3+ cases had significantly higher TCR richness than controls; evenness did not differ.

Clones were sequenced by immunoSEQ multiplex PCR, and TCRdb holds only the in-frame ones, with some missing. The ten top clones account for roughly 16%, within a sample of 25,000 to 35,000 clones. Worth noting for this clone: The antigen is undetermined. From the germline J gene comes the end of the CDR3, since the read stops 3 residues before it.

The germline gives CDR1 MNHEY, CDR2 SVGEGT. CDR3 size: 16 residues. The junction had 15 bases not matched to a gene; V was cut back by 10 bases and J by 0 bases. The clonotype originates from a woman between 18 and 69 years old with a cervical HPV16 infection that either progressed to CIN3+ or cleared (not recorded which). Sequencing input: blood buffy coat. The genes are TRBV6-2 or TRBV6-3 and TRBJ2-7, with 7 bases aligning to TRBD1. The CDR3 bases that were read are TGTGCCAATACCTGGACAGGATCTTTCTCCTCCTACGAG. Its translation: CANTWTGSFSSYE. The complete CDR3 sequence is CANTWTGSFSSYEQYF.